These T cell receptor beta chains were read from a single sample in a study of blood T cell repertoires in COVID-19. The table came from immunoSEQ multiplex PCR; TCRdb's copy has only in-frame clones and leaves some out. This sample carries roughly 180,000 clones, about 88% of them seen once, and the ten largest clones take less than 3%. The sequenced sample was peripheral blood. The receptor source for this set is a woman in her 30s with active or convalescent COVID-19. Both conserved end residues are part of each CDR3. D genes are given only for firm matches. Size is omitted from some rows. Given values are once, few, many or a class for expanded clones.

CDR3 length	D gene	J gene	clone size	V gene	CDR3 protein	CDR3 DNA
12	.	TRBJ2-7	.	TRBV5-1	CASSATSHEQYF	TGCGCCAGCAGCGCCACTAGCCACGAGCAGTACTTC
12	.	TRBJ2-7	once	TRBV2	CASSVQDLEQYF	TGTGCCAGCAGTGTACAGGATCTAGAGCAGTACTTC
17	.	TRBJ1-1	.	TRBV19	CASIRGPGQTKNTEAFF	TGTGCCAGTATTAGGGGACCCGGACAGACCAAGAACACTGAAGCTTTCTTT
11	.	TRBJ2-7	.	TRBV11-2	CASSAIYEQYF	TGTGCCAGCAGCGCGATCTACGAGCAGTACTTC
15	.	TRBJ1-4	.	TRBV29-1	CSVEGQGAANEKLFF	TGCAGCGTTGAAGGTCAAGGGGCCGCTAATGAAAAACTGTTTTTT
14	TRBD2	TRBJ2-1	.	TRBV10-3	CAIQREPSYNEQFF	TGTGCCATCCAGCGGGAGCCCTCCTACAATGAGCAGTTCTTC
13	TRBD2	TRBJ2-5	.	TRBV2	CAGQRGTQETQYF	TGTGCCGGTCAGCGGGGGACACAAGAGACCCAGTACTTC
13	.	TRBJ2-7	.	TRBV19	CASSPGSSYEQYF	TGTGCCAGTAGTCCTGGGAGCTCCTACGAGCAGTACTTC
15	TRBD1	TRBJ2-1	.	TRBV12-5	CASGTGVSSYNEQFF	TGTGCTAGTGGTACAGGGGTTAGCTCCTACAATGAGCAGTTCTTC
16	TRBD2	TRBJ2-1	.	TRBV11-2	CASSPLEGLARNEQFF	TGTGCCAGCAGCCCACTAGAGGGACTAGCGAGGAATGAGCAGTTCTTC
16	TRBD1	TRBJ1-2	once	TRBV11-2	CASRRPGQGINYGYTF	TGTGCCAGCAGACGTCCGGGACAGGGCATTAACTATGGCTACACCTTC
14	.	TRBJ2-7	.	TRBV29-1	CSVARRRSSYEQYF	TGCAGCGTTGCACGCCGACGGAGCTCCTACGAGCAGTACTTC
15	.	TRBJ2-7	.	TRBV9	CASSVDMTGPYEQYF	TGTGCCAGCAGCGTTGACATGACAGGTCCCTACGAGCAGTACTTC
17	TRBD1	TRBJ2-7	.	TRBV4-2	CASSPWRWGQGPYEQYF	TGTGCCAGCAGCCCTTGGAGGTGGGGACAGGGGCCCTACGAGCAGTACTTC
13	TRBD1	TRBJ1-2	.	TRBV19	CASRRDRTYGYTF	TGTGCCAGTAGGAGGGACAGGACCTATGGCTACACCTTC
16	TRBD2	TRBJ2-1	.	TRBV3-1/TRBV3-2	CASSQPTSGRGNEQFF	TGTGCCAGCAGCCAACCGACTAGCGGGAGGGGTAATGAGCAGTTCTTC
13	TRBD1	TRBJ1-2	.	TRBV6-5	CASRETGGYGYTF	TGTGCCAGCAGAGAGACAGGGGGCTATGGCTACACCTTC
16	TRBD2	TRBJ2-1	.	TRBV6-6	CASSSPGLAGTHEQFF	TGTGCCAGCAGTTCCCCGGGACTAGCGGGGACCCATGAGCAGTTCTTC
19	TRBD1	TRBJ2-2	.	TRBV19	CASTLQARGLIVVAGELFF	TGTGCCAGTACCTTACAGGCCAGGGGGCTGATTGTAGTTGCCGGGGAGCTGTTTTTT
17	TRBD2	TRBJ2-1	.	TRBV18	CASSPPGLAGGPNEQFF	TGTGCCAGCTCACCCCCGGGACTAGCGGGAGGGCCTAATGAGCAGTTCTTC
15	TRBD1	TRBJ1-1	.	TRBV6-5	CASSHQQGASTEAFF	TGTGCCAGCAGCCATCAACAGGGGGCGTCCACTGAAGCTTTCTTT
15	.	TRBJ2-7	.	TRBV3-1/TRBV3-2	CASSQGTVGTYEQYF	TGTGCCAGCAGCCAAGGGACAGTAGGAACCTACGAGCAGTACTTC